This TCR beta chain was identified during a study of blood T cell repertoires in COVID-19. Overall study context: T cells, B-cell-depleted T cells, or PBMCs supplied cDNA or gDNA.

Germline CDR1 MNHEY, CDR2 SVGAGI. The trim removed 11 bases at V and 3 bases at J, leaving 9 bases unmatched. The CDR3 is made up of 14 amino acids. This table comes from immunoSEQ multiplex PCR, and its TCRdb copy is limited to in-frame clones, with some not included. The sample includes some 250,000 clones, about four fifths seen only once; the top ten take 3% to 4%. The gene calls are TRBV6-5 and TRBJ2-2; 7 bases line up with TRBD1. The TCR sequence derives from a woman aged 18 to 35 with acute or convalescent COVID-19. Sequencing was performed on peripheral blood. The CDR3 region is CAGGWDRYTGELFF. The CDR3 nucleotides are TGTGCCGGGGGATGGGACAGATACACCGGGGAGCTGTTTTTT.